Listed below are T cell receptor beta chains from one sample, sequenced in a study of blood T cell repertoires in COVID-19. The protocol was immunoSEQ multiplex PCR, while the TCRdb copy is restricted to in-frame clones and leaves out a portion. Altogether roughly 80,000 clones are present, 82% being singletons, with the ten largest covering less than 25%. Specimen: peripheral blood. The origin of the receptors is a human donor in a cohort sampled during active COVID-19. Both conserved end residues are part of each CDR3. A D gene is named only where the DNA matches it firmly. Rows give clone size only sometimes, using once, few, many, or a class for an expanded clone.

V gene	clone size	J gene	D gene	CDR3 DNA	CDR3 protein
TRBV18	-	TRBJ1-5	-	TGTGCCAGCTCACCAACCAGCCCAGGTATCAATCAGCCCCAGCATTTT	CASSPTSPGINQPQHF
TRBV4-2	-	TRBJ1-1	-	TGTGCCAGCAGCCAACCCTTCGGACAAAACACTGAAGCTTTCTTT	CASSQPFGQNTEAFF
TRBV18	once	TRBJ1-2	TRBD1	TGTGCCAGCTCACCGGAGGGACAGACAAACTATGGCTACACCTTC	CASSPEGQTNYGYTF
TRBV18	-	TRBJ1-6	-	TGTGCCAGCTCACGGGCCGGTTCACCCCTCCACTTT	CASSRAGSPLHF
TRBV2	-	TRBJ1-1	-	TGTGCCAGCACGTGGTCGGGGTCGAACACTGAAGCTTTCTTT	CASTWSGSNTEAFF
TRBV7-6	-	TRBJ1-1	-	TGTGCCAGCAGCCGCGCTTCGAACACTGAAGCTTTCTTT	CASSRASNTEAFF
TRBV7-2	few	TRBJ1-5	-	TGTGCCAGCAGCTTACAAGGGGCGAGCAATCAGCCCCAGCATTTT	CASSLQGASNQPQHF
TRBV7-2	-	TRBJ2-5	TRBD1	TGTGCCAGCAGCACCGGTGGGGCACAGGGGACCCAAGAGACCCAGTACTTC	CASSTGGAQGTQETQYF
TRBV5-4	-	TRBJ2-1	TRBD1	TGTGCCAGCAGCTTGGTGACGACAGGGTATGAGCAGTTCTTC	CASSLVTTGYEQFF
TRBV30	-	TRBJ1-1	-	TGTGCCTGGCACAGGGAAATGAACACTGAAGCTTTCTTT	CAWHREMNTEAFF
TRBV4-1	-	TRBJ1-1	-	TGCGCCAGCTCCCGGGGTGAGAACACTGAAGCTTTCTTT	CASSRGENTEAFF
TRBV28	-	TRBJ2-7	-	TGTGCCATCAACCGGAGGGTGGCCTACGAGCAGTACTTC	CAINRRVAYEQYF
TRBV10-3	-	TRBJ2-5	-	TGTGCCACCCGCAGCCAAGAGACCCAGTACTTC	CATRSQETQYF
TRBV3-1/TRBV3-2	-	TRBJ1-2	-	TGTGCCAGCAGCCAAGACGGAGAGGCAGGGGATAACTATGGCTACACCTTC	CASSQDGEAGDNYGYTF
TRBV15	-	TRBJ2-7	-	TGTGCCACCAGCAGAGGTGGGGGGACAGCGTACCGAACCTACGAGCAGTACTTC	CATSRGGGTAYRTYEQYF
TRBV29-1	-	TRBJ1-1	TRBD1	TGCAGCGTTGGGGACAGGGGGACAGCTTTCTTT	CSVGDRGTAFF
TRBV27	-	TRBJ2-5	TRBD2	TGTGCCAGCAGTTTCAGCGGGGGAGGTGAGACCCAGTACTTC	CASSFSGGGETQYF
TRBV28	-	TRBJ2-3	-	TGTGCCAGCAGCTCAGGACTAAGGGGGCAAGCAGATACGCAGTATTTT	CASSSGLRGQADTQYF
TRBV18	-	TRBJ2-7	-	TGTGCCAGCTCACTCCGGACAGACGAGGAGCAGTACTTC	CASSLRTDEEQYF
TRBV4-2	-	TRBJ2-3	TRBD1	TGTGCCAGCAGCCAAGCCAGGGGGCGGTCAGATACGCAGTATTTT	CASSQARGRSDTQYF
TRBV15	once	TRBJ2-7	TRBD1	TGTGCCACCAGCAGAGAGGGACAGGCAGGGCAGTACTTC	CATSREGQAGQYF
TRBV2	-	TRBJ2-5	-	TGTGCCAGCAGGGCACAGGAGACCCAGTACTTC	CASRAQETQYF
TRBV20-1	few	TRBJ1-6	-	TGCAGTGCTAGTCAGCGTATCAATTCACCCCTCCACTTT	CSASQRINSPLHF
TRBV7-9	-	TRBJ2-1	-	TGTGCCAGCAGCCCCGTCAAGGGGGGGAGTTACAATGAGCAGTTCTTC	CASSPVKGGSYNEQFF
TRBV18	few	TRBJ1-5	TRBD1	TGTGCCAGCTCACCGGGACAGGCGGATCAGCCCCAGCATTTT	CASSPGQADQPQHF
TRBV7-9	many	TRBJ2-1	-	TGTGCCAGCAGCTTAGCCCCGCAGAATGAGCAGTTCTTC	CASSLAPQNEQFF
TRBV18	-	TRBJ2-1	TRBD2	TGTGCCAGCTCCTTGGGGGGGAGCTCCTACAATGAGCAGTTCTTC	CASSLGGSSYNEQFF
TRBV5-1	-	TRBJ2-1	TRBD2	TGCGCCAGCAGCTTTTCGGGGGGGAGCTCCTACAATGAGCAGTTCTTC	CASSFSGGSSYNEQFF
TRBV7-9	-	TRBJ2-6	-	TGTGCCAGCAGCTTAGTCGGGGGGCGGGCTGGGGCCAACGTCCTGACTTTC	CASSLVGGRAGANVLTF
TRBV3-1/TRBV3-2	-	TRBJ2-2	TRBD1	TGTGCCAGCAGCCGACAGGGGGTCACCGGGGAGCTGTTTTTT	CASSRQGVTGELFF
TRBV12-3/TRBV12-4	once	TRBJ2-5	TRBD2	TGTGCCAGCAGAGCTAGCGGTCAAGAGACCCAGTACTTC	CASRASGQETQYF
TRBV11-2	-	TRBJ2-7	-	TGTGCCAGCAGCTTAGGCACAGGAGTATACGAGCAGTACTTC	CASSLGTGVYEQYF